This TCR beta chain stems from a study of CD8+ T cells in alopecia areata. Whole-study results and caveats: While tofacitinib was given, many expanded lesional clones persisted in scalp and blood.

V lost 3 bases and J 5 bases, leaving 17 bases between the germline ends. This CDR3 has 15 amino acids. Per the germline V gene, CDR1 is GTSNPN and CDR2 is SVGIG (reference sequence). Sample treatment: oral pan-JAK inhibitor, 5-10 mg twice daily. Note on this clone: The antigen is unknown.

It was cDNA, reverse transcribed from extracted RNA, that served as the sequencing template. Generated by immunoSEQ multiplex PCR, the TCRdb table keeps only in-frame clones and is missing some. The data show fewer than 250,000 clones, around 65% seen once. The chain couples TRBV30 to TRBJ2-1; weak D call: TRBD1 (5 bases). The material was CD4+ T cells sorted from blood, obtained at week 4, from a patient treated with tofacitinib. The sequence was obtained from a human donor with alopecia areata. The CDR3 protein is CAWSHGRETNNEQFF. CDR3 coding DNA: TGTGCCTGGAGCCATGGCAGGGAAACTAACAATGAGCAGTTCTTC. Full variable domain (rest looked up from reference TRBV30 and TRBJ2-1): SQTIHQWPATLVQPVGSPLSLECTVEGTSNPNLYWYRQAAGRGLQLLFYSVGIGQISSEVPQNLSASRPQDRQFILSSKKLLLSDSGFYLCAWSHGRETNNEQFFGPGTRLTVL.